Below are 32 T cell receptor beta chains sequenced from a single sample in a study of T cells in Graves' hyperthyroidism and ophthalmopathy. TCR beta CDR3 region amplification was performed from RNA transcripts. The primer set for the first-round RT-PCR of the TCR CDR3 was HTBI. Using its own MiXCR run on the multiplex PCR reads, TCRdb lists one record per CDR3 protein. Found here are about 500,000 distinct CDR3 sequences, approximately 15% of them singletons; the top ten hold under 20%. The specimen was blood. These receptors were obtained from a young woman with Graves' hyperthyroidism.

This clonotype was observed a handful of times. This chain uses TRBV12-3 or TRBV12-4 with TRBJ1-5; D is possibly TRBD1 (6 bases). The CDR3 consists of 12 residues. The V end was cut by 10 bases, the J end by 3 bases, with 10 bases between. CDR3: CAITGINQPQHF. CDR3 DNA sequence: TGTGCCATTACAGGGATCAATCAGCCCCAGCATTTT.

This clonotype was counted between two and nine times. This chain links TRBV5-6 with TRBJ2-1, with 10 bases aligning to TRBD2. CDR1 is SGHDT and CDR2 is YYEEEE in the germline V gene. There are 16 residues in the CDR3. The ends lost 3 bases at V and 5 bases at J; junction bases unmatched: 8. The CDR3 coding sequence is TGTGCCAGCAGCTATCGACTAGCGGGCGGTAACAATGAGCAGTTCTTC. Amino acid sequence: CASSYRLAGGNNEQFF. Full variable domain (missing parts from reference TRBV5-6 and TRBJ2-1): DAGVTQSPTHLIKTRGQQVTLRCSPKSGHDTVSWYQQALGQGPQFIFQYYEEEERQRGNFPDRFSGHQFPNYSSELNVNALLLGDSALYLCASSYRLAGGNNEQFFGPGTRLTVL.

This clonotype appeared a few times. A much larger clone lies one base from this, so it may be a read error. This sequence joins TRBV28 and TRBJ2-7; no clear D gene. V dropped 6 bases and J dropped 5 bases, with 14 bases sitting between them. CDR3 length: 13 residues. Germline assignment: CDR1 MDHEN and CDR2 SYDVKM. The CDR3 region is CASSLSAPDEQYF. In DNA, the CDR3 is TGTGCCAGCAGCCTATCCGCCCCGGACGAGCAGTACTTC.

This clonotype was observed many times. This sequence joins TRBV5-1 and TRBJ2-7; D is unresolved. The CDR3 has 13 amino acids. Germline V gene lookup returns CDR1 SGHRS and CDR2 YFSETQ. V lost 0 bases to trimming and J lost 6 bases, with 10 bases between them. CDR3 region: CASSLEIAREQYF. The CDR3 nucleotides are TGCGCCAGCAGCTTGGAGATAGCTCGCGAGCAGTACTTC.

This clonotype was detected only a few times. This chain joins TRBV7-3 and TRBJ2-2; D not resolved. With 4 bases removed from V and 6 bases from J, the gap between germline ends came to 12 bases. The CDR3 is 14 amino acids. Germline CDR1 and CDR2: SGHTA and FQGTGA. CDR3 in amino acids: CASSSSRLAGELFF. The CDR3 coding sequence is TGTGCCAGCAGCTCCAGTAGGTTGGCCGGGGAGCTGTTTTTT.

The genes are TRBV25-1 and TRBJ1-1, with unresolved D. The germline V and J ends were trimmed by 4 bases and 0 bases, with 6 bases remaining between them. The CDR3 spans 13 residues. CDR1 is MGHDK and CDR2 is SYGVNS in the germline V gene. CDR3 region: CASSAQLNTEAFF. The CDR3 nucleotides read TGTGCCAGCAGTGCTCAGCTGAACACTGAAGCTTTCTTT.

This clonotype was counted many times. V is TRBV6-2 or TRBV6-3 and J is TRBJ2-3; 11 bases map to TRBD2. CDR3 length: 13 amino acids. V gave up 6 bases and J gave up 5 bases; unmatched junction bases: 1. CDR1 MNHEY and CDR2 SVGEGT come from the germline V gene. As DNA, the CDR3 is TGTGCCAGCAGGGGACTAGCGGTAGATACGCAGTATTTT. Its protein product is CASRGLAVDTQYF.

Only one count was recorded for this clonotype. This sequence joins TRBV7-2 and TRBJ1-6; D is possibly TRBD1 (5 bases). Germline V gives CDR1 SGHTA, CDR2 FQGNSA. The V end lost 6 bases, the J end lost 8 bases, and 14 bases lay between the germline ends. CDR3 length: 14 amino acids. The DNA for the CDR3 is TGTGCCAGCAGAAGTCGGGGCAGTTATTCACCCCTCCACTTT. It codes for CASRSRGSYSPLHF.

CDR3 amino acids: CATSDTQYGYTF. In DNA, the CDR3 is TGTGCCACCAGTGATACTCAATATGGCTACACCTTC. V and J are TRBV24-1 and TRBJ1-2; D call uncertain. CDR1 and CDR2 from the germline V gene are KGHDR and SFDVKD. CDR3 size: 12 residues. Trimming pared 3 bases from V and 5 bases from J, leaving 6 bases between.

This clonotype has a count of ten or more. V gene TRBV18 combines with J gene TRBJ1-2; D gene unclear. Trimming removed 0 bases at V and 8 bases at J, with 10 bases between. The length of the CDR3 is 13 residues. The germline V gene encodes CDR1 KGHSH and CDR2 LQKENI. The CDR3 here is CASSPPGAGGYTF. The CDR3 DNA sequence: TGTGCCAGCTCACCACCGGGTGCTGGGGGCTACACCTTC.

The table lists this clonotype with many counts. The rearrangement links TRBV2 to TRBJ2-5; 8 positions agree with TRBD2. Looked up from germline, CDR1 is SNHLY and CDR2 is FYNNEI. This CDR3 contains 11 residues. In nucleotides, the CDR3 is TGTGCTCAGGGACTAGAAGGGACCCAGTACTTC. It codes for CAQGLEGTQYF.

In this sample, this clonotype turned up many times. This chain uses TRBV20-1 with TRBJ2-7; tentatively, D is TRBD2 (5 bases). Germline loops: CDR1 DFQATT, CDR2 SNEGSKA (reference sequence). V dropped 0 bases and J dropped 3 bases, with 12 bases sitting between them. CDR3 length equals 14 residues. DNA of the CDR3: TGCAGTGCTAGAGATGGAGGTCGCCACTACGAGCAGTACTTC. Translating gives CSARDGGRHYEQYF.

This clonotype was recorded at least ten times. V usage is TRBV6-5 and J usage is TRBJ1-1; 7 bases are shared with TRBD1. The CDR3 runs 13 residues. Germline CDR1 reads MNHEY; CDR2 reads SVGAGI. Trimming at V came to 2 bases and at J to 7 bases, leaving 4 bases not matched to a gene. CDR3 bases: TGTGCCAGCAGTTACCCAGGGACAGTTGAAGCTTTCTTT. It specifies CASSYPGTVEAFF.

As concerns this clonotype: A read error may explain this, as a much larger clone is one base away. The CDR3 loop is CASSLDSPSGGSTF. Here the CDR3 DNA reads TGCGCCAGCAGCTTGGACAGCCCATCCGGAGGCTCCACCTTC. The genes are TRBV5-1 and TRBJ1-2, with D unresolved. The CDR3 sequence is 14 residues long. From germline, CDR1 is SGHRS and CDR2 YFSETQ. The full variable domain, in which reference TRBV5-1 and TRBJ1-2 provide the parts outside the CDR3, is KAGVTQTPRYLIKTRGQQVTLSCSPISGHRSVSWYQQTPGQGLQFLFEYFSETQRNKGNFPGRFSGRQFSNSRSEMNVSTLELGDSALYLCASSLDSPSGGSTFGSGTRLTVV.

The V gene is TRBV6-1, the J gene TRBJ1-1; TRBD1 is a possible D gene (6 bases). CDR1 and CDR2 (germline): MNHNS, SASEGT. V was trimmed by 6 bases and J by 4 bases, leaving 18 bases between them. The CDR3 extends over 15 amino acids. CDR3 in amino acids: CASRAPPGESTEAFF. The CDR3 bases are TGTGCCAGCAGGGCCCCCCCAGGGGAGAGCACTGAAGCTTTCTTT.

Note on this clonotype: This may come from a read error, since a much larger clone is one base off. The chain recombines TRBV12-3 or TRBV12-4 with TRBJ1-2; D not certain. The CDR3 extends over 13 amino acids. V lost 7 bases to trimming and J lost 7 bases, with 16 bases between them. CDR3 coding DNA: TGTGCCAGCACTCGCTCGAACCCTGCTGGCTACACCTTC. This sequence encodes CASTRSNPAGYTF.

The sample holds a few counts of this clonotype. The CDR3 reads CASSQDRFFWNSNQPQHF. The CDR3 DNA is TGCGCCAGCAGCCAAGATCGGTTTTTCTGGAATAGCAATCAGCCCCAGCATTTT. The V gene is TRBV4-3, the J gene TRBJ1-5, with D uncertain. The CDR3 is made up of 18 amino acids. Germline V gene sequence: CDR1 LGHNA, CDR2 YSLEER. With 0 bases removed from V and 0 bases from J, the gap between germline ends came to 15 bases.

There are many counts of this clonotype. The J gene is TRBJ1-2, the V gene TRBV2; D might be TRBD1 (6 bases). Germline V lookup: CDR1 SNHLY, CDR2 FYNNEI. This CDR3 has 12 amino acids. Trimming left V 7 bases short and J 6 bases short, with 12 bases between. CDR3 nucleotide sequence: TGTGCCAGCACCCAGACAGGAGATGGCTACACCTTC. Amino acids: CASTQTGDGYTF.

This clonotype came up many times. The V call is TRBV28, the J call TRBJ2-7, with D possibly called TRBD1 or TRBD2 (5 bases each). Germline V gene sequence: CDR1 MDHEN, CDR2 SYDVKM. V gave up 6 bases and J gave up 2 bases, with 14 bases separating them. This CDR3 has 14 amino acids. CDR3 residues: CASRGSGRAYEQYF. Here the CDR3 DNA reads TGTGCCAGCAGGGGATCGGGACGAGCCTACGAGCAGTACTTC.

V and J are TRBV2 and TRBJ2-7; 7 positions agree with TRBD2. This CDR3 has 13 residues. The V and J ends lost 5 bases and 3 bases, in that order; junction bases with no gene match: 4. Germline V lookup: CDR1 SNHLY, CDR2 FYNNEI. CDR3 protein: CASSHRDYYEQYF. Here the CDR3 DNA reads TGTGCCAGCAGTCACCGGGACTACTACGAGCAGTACTTC.

The chain links TRBV7-9 to TRBJ1-3, with a tentative D call TRBD1 (5 bases). The CDR3 is 15 residues long. Per germline, CDR1 SEHNR and CDR2 FQNEAQ (reference sequence). The ends were cut back, 1 base at V and 4 bases at J, with 11 bases in the middle. The DNA of the CDR3 is TGTGCCAGCAGCTTAGGCGGGGCGGAAGGAAACACCATATATTTT. It yields the protein CASSLGGAEGNTIYF.

This clonotype was picked up many times. The CDR3, as DNA: TGTGCCATCAGTGAGATAGCGGAGAGCTCCTACGAGCAGTACTTC. Translating gives CAISEIAESSYEQYF. This chain links TRBV10-3 with TRBJ2-7; D perhaps matches TRBD2 (6 bases). The CDR3 consists of 15 residues. Germline lookup yields CDR1 ENHRY and CDR2 SYGVKD. The germline V and J ends were trimmed by 2 bases and 0 bases, with 11 bases remaining between them.

This clonotype turned up a few times. The gene calls are TRBV7-8 and TRBJ2-7; D might be TRBD1 (6 bases). V was clipped by 2 bases and J by 4 bases, with 15 bases between them. In germline, CDR1 is SGHVS, CDR2 FQNEAQ. The CDR3 consists of 15 residues. The CDR3 nucleotides read TGTGCCAGCAGCTTAACGTCTGACAGGAGGTACGAGCAGTACTTC. It specifies CASSLTSDRRYEQYF.

This clonotype was picked up many times. V usage is TRBV27 and J usage is TRBJ2-7; no reliable D call. Looked up from germline, CDR1 is MNHEY and CDR2 is SMNVEV (reference sequence). Between the trimmed V and J ends, which lost 4 bases and 4 bases, there was a span of 14 bases. This CDR3 region has 14 residues. The CDR3 is CASSSTSSRYEQYF. Here the CDR3 DNA reads TGTGCCAGCAGTTCCACAAGCAGCAGGTACGAGCAGTACTTC.

This clonotype was detected only a few times. This CDR3 reads CASSLVVAAYNEQFF. CDR3 DNA: TGTGCCAGCAGCTTAGTGGTCGCTGCTTACAATGAGCAGTTCTTC. This chain links TRBV11-2 with TRBJ2-1; D call uncertain. Germline V lookup: CDR1 SGHAT, CDR2 FQNNGV. V was shortened by 1 base and J by 4 bases, with 11 bases between the two germline ends. This CDR3 region has 15 residues.

This clonotype has more than one count but fewer than ten. The chain employs TRBV15 and TRBJ2-3; D is unresolved. V shed 4 bases and J shed 0 bases, with 20 bases lying between them. The CDR3 has 18 amino acids. Germline CDR1 LNHNV, CDR2 YYDKDF (reference sequence). CDR3 nucleotides: TGTGCCACCAGCACCGACCTCACAGTGAGCTTCAGCACAGATACGCAGTATTTT. This codes for CATSTDLTVSFSTDTQYF.

V usage is TRBV27 and J usage is TRBJ2-2; 8 positions match TRBD2. Germline V gives CDR1 MNHEY, CDR2 SMNVEV (reference sequence). The CDR3 consists of 14 residues. The trim removed 6 bases at V and 6 bases at J, leaving 6 bases unmatched. CDR3 nucleotides: TGTGCCAGCAGCCCGGGACTAGTGTCCGGGGAGCTGTTTTTT. Translating it yields CASSPGLVSGELFF.

This clonotype was observed a few times. The rearrangement joins TRBV3-1 to TRBJ2-1; possibly TRBD1 for D (5 bases). This CDR3 is 14 amino acids long. The germline V gene has CDR1 LGHDT and CDR2 YNNKEL (reference sequence). Deletions cut 5 bases from V and 8 bases from J, with 16 bases between. In nucleotides, the CDR3 is TGTGCCAGCAGCGTAGATGGACAACTCTATGAGCAGTTCTTC. It translates to CASSVDGQLYEQFF.

This clonotype has ten or more counts. The rearrangement joins TRBV12-3 or TRBV12-4 to TRBJ2-3; no firm D call. V lost 2 bases and J lost 2, with 11 bases in between. The CDR3 loop spans 15 amino acids. The CDR3 DNA sequence: TGTGCCAGCAGTTTATTTGGCAGTCACACAGATACGCAGTATTTT. The encoded protein is CASSLFGSHTDTQYF.

This clonotype was counted between two and nine times. The CDR3: CASSEFGGQGVETQYF. The CDR3 nucleotides are TGTGCCAGCAGTGAATTCGGCGGACAGGGGGTGGAGACCCAGTACTTC. J is TRBJ2-5 and V is TRBV6-1, with 10 bases fitting TRBD1. Trimming cost V 2 bases and J 5 bases; bases outside gene matches: 8. The CDR3 runs to 16 residues. CDR1 and CDR2 from the germline V gene are MNHNS and SASEGT.

This clonotype was detected a few times. The chain joins TRBV20-1 to TRBJ2-7, with 10 nucleotides matching TRBD2. The CDR3 is 15 amino acids. CDR1 DFQATT and CDR2 SNEGSKA come from the germline V gene (reference sequence). V was pared by 1 base and J by 2 bases, with 5 bases of the junction left unmatched. CDR3 nucleotide sequence: TGCAGTGCTAGAGGAACCGGGACTAGCGCCTACGAGCAGTACTTC. This codes for CSARGTGTSAYEQYF.

The gene calls are TRBV28 and TRBJ1-5, with D hard to call. Germline CDR1 MDHEN, CDR2 SYDVKM. V was shortened by 0 bases and J by 6 bases, with 9 bases between the two germline ends. There are 14 residues in the CDR3. The CDR3 sequence: CASSLWAGFQPQHF. Written as DNA, the CDR3 is TGTGCCAGCAGTTTATGGGCCGGTTTTCAGCCCCAGCATTTT.